This T cell receptor beta chain is drawn from a study of control samples from healthy donors and cancer patients (dated by TCRdb to about 2020). Library generation was performed with the immunoSEQ multiplex PCR assay. As stored in TCRdb, this immuneACCESS dataset retains in-frame rearrangements with V and J assigned. A fraction of the clones does not appear; measured against another copy, unresolved V genes explain less than half of the discrepancy, and the remainder lacks a known reason. The sample records about 89,000 clones, approximately 81% of which are singletons. The top ten constitute 2.1% of the sample. Details on this clone: Its antigen is unknown. No clone much larger than this one lies a single base away; base qualities are absent.

A distance of 13 bases separates the germline ends of V and J, which lose 0 bases and 6 bases respectively. CDR1 and CDR2 were assigned from the germline V gene as SGHRS and YFSETQ. Reading from cysteine to phenylalanine, the CDR3 counts 15 amino acids. Only the CDR3 DNA is retained, 45 bases long and in frame from the first base. The V gene is TRBV5-1 and the J gene is TRBJ2-1; TRBD2 is possibly the D segment (5 matching bases). The TCR comes from a middle-aged woman in good health. Sequencing was done on a sample of blood. The CDR3 protein sequence reads: CASSLGGPGGNEQFF. In nucleotide form, the sequence is TGCGCCAGCAGCTTGGGTGGGCCAGGAGGCAATGAGCAGTTCTTC. Here the CDR3 is joined to the reference TRBV5-1 and TRBJ2-1 genes, and the full variable domain is: KAGVTQTPRYLIKTRGQQVTLSCSPISGHRSVSWYQQTPGQGLQFLFEYFSETQRNKGNFPGRFSGRQFSNSRSEMNVSTLELGDSALYLCASSLGGPGGNEQFFGPGTRLTVL.